This T cell receptor beta chain was identified during a study of blood T cell repertoires in COVID-19. Participants had their cohort set by participant-reported clinical history. Methods used by the authors: Reference gene primer amplification in the assay estimated nucleated cell counts. The repertoire was sequenced with immunoSEQ multiplex PCR; TCRdb's copy has only in-frame clones and lacks some. For V, J and clone size, that table is used; D and trimming come from the DNA. This sample has about 190,000 clones, with around 80% found just once. Material for sequencing was PBMCs or T cells enriched from blood (not recorded which). The receptor was isolated from a woman aged 45-60 years with acute COVID-19.

CDR3 sequence reads: CASSPSSGANVLTF. The CDR3 bases are TGTGCCAGCAGCCCTTCTTCGGGGGCCAACGTCCTGACTTTC. The V gene is TRBV3-1 (or the pseudogene TRBV3-2), the J gene TRBJ2-6; no firm D call. Germline assignment: CDR1 LGHDT and CDR2 YNNKEL (reference sequence). There are 14 residues in the CDR3. V was clipped by 4 bases and J by 4 bases, with 8 bases between them.